Listed here is a single TCR beta chain. Its antigen is as yet unknown. The data are from a study of beta chain features in type 1 diabetes. Study-level points and caveats: PCR might favor shorter templates, equally in patients and controls. Among patients with Type 1 diabetes, TCRB CDR3s were moderately but significantly shorter in every one of the four CD4+ subsets. Cells expressing TCR highly could be over-represented by cDNA sequencing.

cDNA synthesis used the whole RNA isolate, giving expressed TCRB sequences. Here immunoSEQ multiplex PCR was the method, and the copy in TCRdb shows in-frame clones only, minus some. The sample has 240,000 or so clones, 20% seen once. Every single donor gave one heparinised blood draw, and these averaged roughly 120 mL. Via the markers CD45RO/CCR7/CD25/CD127/CD95/CD27, stem cell-like memory, regulatory, central memory and naive CD4+ cells were sorted. The source is a woman aged 40 to 50 with type 1 diabetes. Sequencing input: naive CD4+ T cells from blood.

This CDR3 is CASSRGGSGRALNEQFF. CDR3 DNA sequence: TGTGCCAGCAGTCGAGGGGGTTCCGGGAGGGCCCTCAATGAGCAGTTCTTC. The rearrangement joins TRBV7-2 to TRBJ2-1; TRBD2 agrees at 8 bases. CDR1 is SGHTA, CDR2 FQGNSA, per germline. The J segment lost 6 bases and the V segment lost 6 bases, leaving 16 bases of the junction unmatched. The CDR3 is 17 residues long.